This TCR beta chain derives from a study of T cell responses to AZD1222 COVID-19 vaccine. Overall study results and limits: Repertoires in all cases were sampled only once the peak T cell response had passed. Seropositive status at baseline applied to only 6 or 7 AZD1222 recipients. Most donors were white British, females outnumbered males, and clonal diversity was possibly underestimated.

TCRdb keeps only in-frame clones here, not all; method: immunoSEQ multiplex PCR. The sample lists fewer than 150,000 clones, 93% seen once, with approximately 5% in the top ten. Concerning this clone: Its antigen is undetermined.

The CDR3 has 16 residues. V shed 6 bases, J shed 0 bases, and the junction held 8 bases outside the gene matches. Looked up from germline, CDR1 is SGHDN and CDR2 is FVKESK. Some second doses came at about 4 weeks and others at about 12 weeks; these were pooled. The source of this sequence is an adult who received the AZD1222 COVID-19 vaccine. The source was peripheral blood, collected 28 days after the second AZD1222 dose. This rearrangement joins TRBV14 to TRBJ2-1; the match to TRBD2 covers 7 bases. As DNA, the CDR3 is TGTGCCAGCAGTCTCCTAGCGGCCAGCTCCTACAATGAGCAGTTCTTC. Translated: CASSLLAASSYNEQFF.